This T cell receptor beta chain is from a study of long-term antiretroviral therapy in people with HIV. This CDR3 contains 15 residues. Trimming took 3 bases from V and 0 from J, leaving 10 bases between them. CDR1 and CDR2 from the germline V gene are SEHNR and FQNEAQ (reference sequence). Researchers report immunoSEQ v3.0 was run at survey level. The sequencing target was 40,000-50,000 T-cell genomes per sample. The data were produced by immunoSEQ multiplex PCR, yet TCRdb's version contains in-frame clones alone and is incomplete. This sample has over 20,000 clones; around four fifths occur once, and the top ten carry roughly an eighth.

The rearrangement links TRBV7-9 to TRBJ2-3, with D possibly matching TRBD1 (6 bases). The source was unsorted PBMCs, collected 1.6 years after starting antiretroviral therapy. The receptor was isolated from a man between 40 and 49 years old with HIV. The CDR3 loop is CASSLDRTSTDTQYF. CDR3 in DNA: TGTGCCAGCAGCTTGGACAGAACTAGCACAGATACGCAGTATTTT.